This TCR beta chain originates from a study of blood T cell repertoires in COVID-19. Study overall: Acute and convalescent COVID-19 specimens originated in the United States, Italy and Spain. T cells, B-cell-depleted T cells, or PBMCs provided the cDNA or gDNA that served as material.

In the study's own analysis: Estimates of nucleated cell counts were drawn from the amplification of reference gene primers. Method: immunoSEQ multiplex PCR; TCRdb's copy keeps in-frame clones and lacks some. V and J calls and clone size are copied from that table; D and trimming were computed from the DNA. The sample lists 210,000 or so clones; about 90% were seen once. The CDR3 has 16 amino acids. V was clipped by 6 bases and J by 1 base, with 15 bases between them. Germline-derived CDR1 and CDR2 are SEHNR and FQNEAQ (reference sequence). Sequences were obtained from peripheral blood. This chain uses TRBV7-9 with TRBJ2-2, with D tentatively TRBD2 (6 bases). The receptor was isolated from a man aged 35 to 55 with active or convalescent COVID-19. This chain's CDR3 is CASREKRVENTGELFF. CDR3 bases: TGTGCCAGCAGGGAGAAGCGGGTAGAGAACACCGGGGAGCTGTTTTTT.